Below, 12 T cell receptor beta chains from the same sample are listed, as sequenced in a study of PD-1 and CTLA-4 blockade in melanoma. Measured with immunoSEQ multiplex PCR; TCRdb has only the in-frame clones, and not every one. The repertoire holds tens of thousands of clones, about 88% seen once, with about 8.5% in the top ten. The material sequenced was CD8+ T cells from peripheral blood, taken before anti-PD-1 treatment. The receptors originated from a human donor with melanoma.

The J gene is TRBJ1-2, the V gene TRBV3-1 (or the pseudogene TRBV3-2), with 8 nucleotides matching TRBD1. The CDR3 covers 14 residues. Germline loops: CDR1 LGHDT, CDR2 YNNKEL (reference sequence). V lost 6 bases and J lost 5; bases outside the gene matches: 8. CDR3 region: CASSHQQGGYGYTF. The CDR3 nucleotides read TGTGCCAGCAGTCATCAACAGGGGGGTTATGGCTACACCTTC.

This clone occurred a few times. The chain couples TRBV6-2 or TRBV6-3 to TRBJ2-6; unclear D gene. V dropped 6 bases and J dropped 0 bases, with 9 bases sitting between them. CDR3 size: 15 residues. Germline V gene sequence: CDR1 MNHEY, CDR2 SVGEGT. CDR3 nucleotides: TGTGCCAGCAGCCCCGATACCTCTGGGGCCAACGTCCTGACTTTC. This encodes CASSPDTSGANVLTF.

The V call is TRBV7-2, the J call TRBJ2-3, with D possibly being TRBD1 or TRBD2 (5 bases each). The V gene lost 1 base and the J gene lost 4 bases, with 12 bases spanning the gap. Looked up from germline, CDR1 is SGHTA and CDR2 is FQGNSA. CDR3 length: 15 amino acids. The DNA for the CDR3 is TGTGCCAGCAGCTTAGTTGAGGGGTGGGCAGATACGCAGTATTTT. It translates to CASSLVEGWADTQYF.

V gene TRBV11-2 combines with J gene TRBJ2-7; D ambiguous. With 1 base removed from V and 3 bases from J, the gap between germline ends came to 13 bases. This CDR3 spans 15 amino acids. Germline assignment: CDR1 SGHAT and CDR2 FQNNGV. The CDR3 region is CASSLGFAEVYEQYF. CDR3 nucleotide sequence: TGTGCCAGCAGCTTAGGTTTCGCGGAAGTCTACGAGCAGTACTTC.

This chain uses TRBV7-9 with TRBJ2-1; 8 bases align to TRBD2. V gave up 8 bases and J gave up 9 bases; unmatched junction bases: 12. Germline loops: CDR1 SEHNR, CDR2 FQNEAQ (reference sequence). This CDR3 has 14 amino acids. The DNA for the CDR3 is TGTGCCAGCTTACAGGGCCGGGGGGGCCTTGAGCAGTTCTTC. Translating it yields CASLQGRGGLEQFF.

The gene calls are TRBV13 and TRBJ1-5; D uncertain. V was pared by 0 bases and J by 7 bases, with 4 bases between. The CDR3 covers 12 residues. Germline assignment: CDR1 PRHDT and CDR2 FYEKMQ (reference sequence). CDR3: CASSLGGQPQHF. The CDR3 region has the DNA TGTGCCAGCAGCTTAGGAGGGCAGCCCCAGCATTTT.

The chain carries TRBV19 and TRBJ2-5, with 7 bases that match TRBD2. Germline V gene data show CDR1 as LNHDA and CDR2 as SQIVND (reference sequence). The CDR3 extends over 15 amino acids. J gave up 5 bases and V 5 bases, and 11 bases lay outside the gene matches. This CDR3 is CASSARDYERETQYF. CDR3 DNA sequence: TGTGCCAGTAGTGCCCGGGACTATGAGCGGGAGACCCAGTACTTC.

The rearrangement uses TRBV6-5 and TRBJ2-3; D tentatively fits TRBD1 or TRBD2 (5 bases each). The V and J ends lost 5 bases and 5 bases respectively, with 14 bases between them. The germline CDR1 and CDR2 sequences are MNHEY and SVGAGI. The CDR3 contains 14 residues. In nucleotides, the CDR3 is TGTGCCAGCAGTCCGACGAGGGGCGTAGATACGCAGTATTTT. Amino acids: CASSPTRGVDTQYF.

The chain employs TRBV27 and TRBJ2-7, with D maybe TRBD2 (5 bases). V dropped 2 bases and J dropped 2 bases, with 10 bases sitting between them. CDR3 size: 14 residues. Germline assignment: CDR1 MNHEY and CDR2 SMNVEV (reference sequence). The CDR3 DNA is TGTGCCAGCAGTTTAGCGGGTGCTACCTACGAGCAGTACTTC. This translates into CASSLAGATYEQYF.

The chain employs TRBV19 and TRBJ1-1; D remains ambiguous. The V end lost 6 bases, the J end lost 0 bases, and 11 bases lay between the germline ends. This CDR3 region has 14 residues. Germline V gene data show CDR1 as LNHDA and CDR2 as SQIVND (reference sequence). As DNA, the CDR3 is TGTGCCAGTAGGGAAGGCCAGTTGAACACTGAAGCTTTCTTT. Translation: CASREGQLNTEAFF.

The CDR3 region is CASSEAVGVGNTIYF. The DNA for the CDR3 is TGTGCCAGCAGTGAAGCGGTCGGGGTTGGAAACACCATATATTTT. The chain couples TRBV2 to TRBJ1-3; D remains unclear. This CDR3 comprises 15 residues. V was clipped by 0 bases and J by 3 bases, with 9 bases between them. CDR1 and CDR2 (germline): SNHLY, FYNNEI.

This clone is a singleton in its sample. The V and J genes are TRBV2 and TRBJ2-1; 16 positions match TRBD2. The germline V gene has CDR1 SNHLY and CDR2 FYNNEI. Trimming at V came to 4 bases and at J to 0 bases, leaving 9 bases not matched to a gene. This CDR3 contains 20 residues. The CDR3 DNA sequence: TGTGCCAGCAGTGGTCCGGGACTAGCGGGAGGGAGTAGCTCCTACAATGAGCAGTTCTTC. Translating it yields CASSGPGLAGGSSSYNEQFF. Together with reference TRBV2 and TRBJ2-1, the CDR3 gives the full variable domain: EPEVTQTPSHQVTQMGQEVILRCVPISNHLYFYWYRQILGQKVEFLVSFYNNEISEKSEIFDDQFSVERPDGSNFTLKIRSTKLEDSAMYFCASSGPGLAGGSSSYNEQFFGPGTRLTVL.